This is a list of T cell receptor beta chains from one sample in a study of blood T cell repertoires in COVID-19. Data came from immunoSEQ multiplex PCR; TCRdb stores just in-frame clones and leaves some out. The sample records more than 75,000 clones, 88% being singletons. Input material: peripheral blood. Every receptor here comes from an older woman with acute or convalescent COVID-19. CDR3s include the opening cysteine and the closing phenylalanine or tryptophan. A D gene is named only where the DNA matches it firmly. Clone sizes are given selectively: once, few, many, or a class where the clone is expanded.

CDR3 DNA: TGCAGCGTTGCCGCGCTAGCGGAGAATCAAGAGACCCAGTACTTC; CDR3 protein: CSVAALAENQETQYF; D gene: TRBD2; V gene: TRBV29-1; clone size: once; J gene: TRBJ2-5
CDR3 DNA: TGTGCCAGCAGCGTAAGTTTCCGGGACACCATATATTTT; CDR3 protein: CASSVSFRDTIYF; D gene: -; V gene: TRBV9; clone size: -; J gene: TRBJ1-3
CDR3 DNA: TGCGCCAGCAGCCAAGATCGCGCCGGGACTAGCAGCTTGCCGAACACCGGGGAGCTGTTTTTT; CDR3 protein: CASSQDRAGTSSLPNTGELFF; D gene: TRBD2; V gene: TRBV4-1; clone size: -; J gene: TRBJ2-2
CDR3 DNA: TGTGCCAGCAGTTTCGGCGGGTCCTCCTACAATGAGCAGTTCTTC; CDR3 protein: CASSFGGSSYNEQFF; D gene: -; V gene: TRBV28; clone size: few; J gene: TRBJ2-1
CDR3 DNA: TGTGCCAGTAGTATAAGACAGGGACTTTACAATGAGCAGTTCTTC; CDR3 protein: CASSIRQGLYNEQFF; D gene: -; V gene: TRBV19; clone size: -; J gene: TRBJ2-1
CDR3 DNA: TGCGCCAGCAGCTTGTTTTGGACAGGGTATGGCTACACCTTC; CDR3 protein: CASSLFWTGYGYTF; D gene: TRBD1; V gene: TRBV5-1; clone size: -; J gene: TRBJ1-2
CDR3 DNA: TGTGCCAGCAGTTACGAGGCGGGGACAGGGAACATTCAGTACTTC; CDR3 protein: CASSYEAGTGNIQYF; D gene: TRBD1; V gene: TRBV6-6; clone size: -; J gene: TRBJ2-4
CDR3 DNA: TGTGCCAGCAGTTACTCGGCTCGAGAGGGTAACTATGGCTACACCTTC; CDR3 protein: CASSYSAREGNYGYTF; D gene: -; V gene: TRBV6-5; clone size: -; J gene: TRBJ1-2
CDR3 DNA: TGTGCCAGCAGCTCGCTGACAGGGGGGTCCTACGAGCAGTACTTC; CDR3 protein: CASSSLTGGSYEQYF; D gene: TRBD1; V gene: TRBV5-6; clone size: -; J gene: TRBJ2-7
CDR3 DNA: TGTGCCAGTAGTATAGTGGCCCAGGGAGGAGACGAGCAGTACTTC; CDR3 protein: CASSIVAQGGDEQYF; D gene: -; V gene: TRBV19; clone size: -; J gene: TRBJ2-7
CDR3 DNA: TGTGCCAGCAGCCCCAGGACAGGGAGCCGCTCCTACAATGAGCAGTTCTTC; CDR3 protein: CASSPRTGSRSYNEQFF; D gene: TRBD1; V gene: TRBV3-1/TRBV3-2; clone size: -; J gene: TRBJ2-1
CDR3 DNA: TGTGCCACCAGTGATTCCCGACAGCCCAGTAACTATGGCTACACCTTC; CDR3 protein: CATSDSRQPSNYGYTF; D gene: -; V gene: TRBV24-1; clone size: -; J gene: TRBJ1-2
CDR3 DNA: TGTGCCAGCTCACCGGGCCACCCTCTGTATGGCTACACCTTC; CDR3 protein: CASSPGHPLYGYTF; D gene: -; V gene: TRBV18; clone size: -; J gene: TRBJ1-2
CDR3 DNA: TGCGCCAGCAGCCAAGGATTGGGGGACAGGGTTTTTCGTGGCTACACCTTC; CDR3 protein: CASSQGLGDRVFRGYTF; D gene: TRBD1; V gene: TRBV4-1; clone size: -; J gene: TRBJ1-2
CDR3 DNA: TGTGCCAGCAGTTTTTCGGGATATGGCTACACCTTC; CDR3 protein: CASSFSGYGYTF; D gene: -; V gene: TRBV6-5; clone size: -; J gene: TRBJ1-2
CDR3 DNA: TGTGCCAGCAGCTTAAATGGGGCAGGGCGCTATGGCTACACCTTC; CDR3 protein: CASSLNGAGRYGYTF; D gene: -; V gene: TRBV11-2; clone size: -; J gene: TRBJ1-2
CDR3 DNA: TGTGCCGGAAGAGAAAGGGGTCGGACCGGGGAGCTGTTTTTT; CDR3 protein: CAGRERGRTGELFF; D gene: -; V gene: TRBV6-5; clone size: -; J gene: TRBJ2-2
CDR3 DNA: TGTGCCAGCAGCCACATATTCTACGAGCAGTACTTC; CDR3 protein: CASSHIFYEQYF; D gene: -; V gene: TRBV7-9; clone size: -; J gene: TRBJ2-7
CDR3 DNA: TGTGCCAGCAGTTACTGGCGGGCCGGGGAGCTGTTTTTT; CDR3 protein: CASSYWRAGELFF; D gene: -; V gene: TRBV6-2/TRBV6-3; clone size: -; J gene: TRBJ2-2
CDR3 DNA: TGTGCCAGCAGCTTGCAACGGGGGAGAGGGGAGACCCAGTACTTC; CDR3 protein: CASSLQRGRGETQYF; D gene: -; V gene: TRBV5-8; clone size: -; J gene: TRBJ2-5
CDR3 DNA: TGTGCCAGCAGCTCAGGACAGCTATATGGCTACACCTTC; CDR3 protein: CASSSGQLYGYTF; D gene: -; V gene: TRBV7-2; clone size: -; J gene: TRBJ1-2
CDR3 DNA: TGCGCCAGCAGCTTGGAGGGACAGTACAATGAGCAGTTCTTC; CDR3 protein: CASSLEGQYNEQFF; D gene: TRBD1; V gene: TRBV5-1; clone size: -; J gene: TRBJ2-1
CDR3 DNA: TGTGCCAGTAGTATCACCAGGGATATTGAAAAACTGTTTTTT; CDR3 protein: CASSITRDIEKLFF; D gene: -; V gene: TRBV19; clone size: -; J gene: TRBJ1-4
CDR3 DNA: TGTGCCAGCTCACCACCGCCAGGGGCCGCGAACACTGAAGCTTTCTTT; CDR3 protein: CASSPPPGAANTEAFF; D gene: -; V gene: TRBV18; clone size: -; J gene: TRBJ1-1
CDR3 DNA: TGTGCCAGCAGGATTCAGGGATGGACGAACACTGAAGCTTTCTTT; CDR3 protein: CASRIQGWTNTEAFF; D gene: -; V gene: TRBV27; clone size: -; J gene: TRBJ1-1
CDR3 DNA: TGTGCCAGCAGCGTTTCAGGGGTCGGGAACATTCAGTACTTC; CDR3 protein: CASSVSGVGNIQYF; D gene: -; V gene: TRBV9; clone size: -; J gene: TRBJ2-4
CDR3 DNA: TGTGCCAGCAGTTACTGGATCGGGGGGGAGCAAGAGACCCAGTACTTC; CDR3 protein: CASSYWIGGEQETQYF; D gene: TRBD2; V gene: TRBV6-6; clone size: -; J gene: TRBJ2-5